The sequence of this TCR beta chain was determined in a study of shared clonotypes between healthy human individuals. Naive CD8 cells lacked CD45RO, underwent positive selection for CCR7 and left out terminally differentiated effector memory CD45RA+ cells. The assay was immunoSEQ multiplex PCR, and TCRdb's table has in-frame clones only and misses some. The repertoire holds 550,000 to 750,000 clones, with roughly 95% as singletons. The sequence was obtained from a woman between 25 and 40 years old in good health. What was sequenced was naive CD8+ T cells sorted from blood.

CDR3 nucleotide sequence: TGTGCCAGTAGTAGAGTACAGGGAACCTCAGGCGAGCAGTACTTC. Translated: CASSRVQGTSGEQYF. The gene calls are TRBV19 and TRBJ2-5, with TRBD1 as a possible D gene (6 bases). The last part of the DNA fits TRBJ2-7 better; the J call may be wrong. From germline, CDR1 is LNHDA and CDR2 SQIVND (reference sequence). The CDR3 contains 15 residues.